This T cell receptor beta chain came from a study of blood T cells in healthy people across ages. Study-level points and caveats: Expanded clonotype changes were possibly confounded by unknown donor CMV status. Diversity of TCR beta correlated strongly with naive T cell percentage.

Isolating PBMCs gave at least 6 million of these cells per sample. This clonotype was seen once. Its cognate antigen is unknown. Primed by a sample-barcoded 5' primer and a J-beta primer mix, a second PCR proceeded for about 7 to 12 cycles. TCRdb called the 5' RACE reads again in MiXCR, with one record for every CDR3 protein. Here the sample spans 1 million or so distinct CDR3 sequences, more than 35% being singletons. After removal of 0 bases from V and 5 bases from J, the junction contained 9 bases not matched to a gene. The CDR3 loop spans 17 amino acids. Germline V CDR1 and CDR2: LGHDT, YNNKEL (reference sequence).

The sample comprised blood. This TCR derives from a woman aged 55-69 years in good health. This chain links TRBV3-1 with TRBJ2-1, with 8 bases that match TRBD1. The CDR3 loop is CASSQERWTGRHNEQFF. CDR3 nucleotide sequence: TGTGCCAGCAGCCAAGAGCGCTGGACAGGGAGGCACAATGAGCAGTTCTTC.